These 29 T cell receptor beta chains came from one sample sequenced in a study of blood T cell repertoires in COVID-19 (dated by TCRdb to the early 2020s). Library generation was performed with the immunoSEQ multiplex PCR assay. Held by TCRdb, this immuneACCESS table contains in-frame sequences only and omits some clones. Under half of the omission traces to an unresolved V gene where checked; the cause of the rest is unknown. For this sample there are around 450,000 clones; 87% appear just once. The ten largest clones represent about 2.1% of the sample. Sequencing was done on a sample of PBMCs or T cells enriched from blood (not recorded which). Receptors were obtained from a woman in her late teens or twenties with acute COVID-19.

The chain combines TRBV10-3 with TRBJ1-1; D is possibly TRBD1 (5 bases). Trimming removed 8 bases at V and 0 bases at J, with 13 bases between. The CDR3 is made up of 14 amino acids. Germline V gene lookup returns CDR1 ENHRY and CDR2 SYGVKD. The CDR3 DNA reads TGTGCCATCTATGACAGTATACTGAACACTGAAGCTTTCTTT. Its protein product is CAIYDSILNTEAFF.

The chain is built from TRBV5-5 and TRBJ2-6; D ambiguous. The germline V and J ends were trimmed by 2 bases and 0 bases, with 9 bases remaining between them. The CDR3 is 16 residues long. Per the germline V gene, CDR1 is SGHKS and CDR2 is YYEKEE (reference sequence). CDR3 DNA: TGTGCCAGCAGCTTCCGACAAATCTCTGGGGCCAACGTCCTGACTTTC. It translates to CASSFRQISGANVLTF. The whole variable domain, remainder taken from reference TRBV5-5 and TRBJ2-6, is DAGVTQSPTHLIKTRGQQVTLRCSPISGHKSVSWYQQVLGQGPQFIFQYYEKEERGRGNFPDRFSARQFPNYSSELNVNALLLGDSALYLCASSFRQISGANVLTFGAGSRLTVL.

The chain links TRBV28 to TRBJ2-7, with 9 nucleotides matching TRBD2. Germline V gene data show CDR1 as MDHEN and CDR2 as SYDVKM. Trimming removed 6 bases from V and 9 bases from J; junction bases left unmatched: 15. The CDR3 runs to 15 residues. The CDR3, as DNA: TGTGCCAGCAGCATGTTAGCGGGAGACTCTAGCGTGCAGTACTTC. Amino acids: CASSMLAGDSSVQYF.

Concerning this clone: The sample carries other DNA sequences with the same CDR3. The rearrangement joins TRBV18 to TRBJ1-1; D is unclear. This CDR3 comprises 14 residues. The germline gives CDR1 KGHSH, CDR2 LQKENI. The V end was cut by 3 bases, the J end by 1 base, with 9 bases between. In DNA form, the CDR3 reads TGTGCCAGCTCACCCGGAACGGGGAACACTGAAGCTTTCTTT. Encoded protein: CASSPGTGNTEAFF.

This chain joins TRBV6-5 and TRBJ1-2; no clear D gene. Trimming removed 2 bases at V and 4 bases at J, with 5 bases between. The CDR3 spans 12 residues. CDR1 MNHEY and CDR2 SVGAGI come from the germline V gene. This CDR3 reads CASSYGFYGYTF. The CDR3 DNA reads TGTGCCAGCAGTTACGGCTTCTATGGCTACACCTTC.

The CDR3 loop is CASSETSGSGEQFF. DNA of the CDR3: TGTGCCAGCAGTGAGACTAGCGGGAGTGGTGAGCAGTTCTTC. This chain joins TRBV6-4 and TRBJ2-1; 12 nucleotides line up with TRBD2. From germline, CDR1 is MRHNA and CDR2 SNTAGT. The V segment lost 3 bases and the J segment 9 bases; nucleotides outside the gene matches: 3. The CDR3 covers 14 residues.

The genes are TRBV6-2 or TRBV6-3 and TRBJ2-7, with 7 bases that match TRBD1. This CDR3 comprises 18 residues. The V segment lost 5 bases and the J segment 3 bases; nucleotides outside the gene matches: 19. CDR1 is MNHEY and CDR2 is SVGEGT in the germline V gene. DNA of the CDR3: TGTGCCAGCAGTAGAAGACTATCGGGACAGTCGGGGTACTACGAGCAGTACTTC. It translates to CASSRRLSGQSGYYEQYF.

Only one count was recorded for this clone. Different DNA sequences within this sample yield the same CDR3. The chain uses TRBV29-1 and TRBJ2-7; TRBD1 might be the D (6 bases). This CDR3 region has 12 residues. Germline CDR1 reads SQVTM; CDR2 reads ANQGSEA. The ends were cut back, 6 bases at V and 3 bases at J, with 12 bases in the middle. The CDR3 spells CSVAGTNYEQYF. DNA of the CDR3: TGCAGCGTGGCCGGGACAAACTACGAGCAGTACTTC.

This clone was found once. The V call is TRBV23-1, the J call TRBJ2-7; D is ambiguous. TRBV23-1 belongs to the ORF category, with a function that is uncertain. The CDR3 sequence is 16 residues long. Deletions cut 2 bases from V and 4 bases from J, with 18 bases between. The CDR3 sequence is CASSQIVASVRYEQYF. The CDR3 coding sequence is TGCGCCAGCAGTCAAATTGTAGCATCGGTACGGTACGAGCAGTACTTC.

This sequence joins TRBV27 and TRBJ1-2, with TRBD1 identical over 7 bases. The germline gives CDR1 MNHEY, CDR2 SMNVEV (reference sequence). With V trimmed by 6 bases and J by 3 bases, 13 bases remained unmatched. The CDR3 length is 16 residues. CDR3 nucleotides: TGTGCCAGCAGGAAAGACAGGGTCCGAGAAGACTATGGCTACACCTTC. This codes for CASRKDRVREDYGYTF.

The chain joins TRBV9 to TRBJ1-3; D is ambiguous. CDR3 length: 15 amino acids. Germline lookup yields CDR1 SGDLS and CDR2 YYNGEE. V shed 2 bases and J shed 0 bases, with 9 bases lying between them. The CDR3 coding sequence is TGTGCCAGCAGCGTTAGAGGAGTCTCTGGAAACACCATATATTTT. Residues: CASSVRGVSGNTIYF.

The CDR3 loop is CASSSTTLRGADTQYF. CDR3 DNA sequence: TGTGCCAGCAGCTCCACTACCCTTAGGGGTGCAGATACGCAGTATTTT. The chain employs TRBV7-8 and TRBJ2-3, with a tentative D call TRBD1 (5 bases). CDR3 length: 16 residues. Germline-derived CDR1 and CDR2 are SGHVS and FQNEAQ. V lost 4 bases and J lost 4, with 18 bases in between.

The chain joins TRBV25-1 to TRBJ1-1; 8 positions match TRBD1. Germline CDR1 is MGHDK and CDR2 is SYGVNS. The CDR3 is made up of 18 amino acids. The junction had 20 bases not matched to a gene; V was cut back by 7 bases and J by 4 bases. The DNA for the CDR3 is TGTGCCAGCACCAGAAACTGGGGGCAGGGGGCCTCGGGCACTGAAGCTTTCTTT. Its translation is CASTRNWGQGASGTEAFF.

The chain has TRBV12-3 or TRBV12-4 and TRBJ1-2, with 7 bases aligning to TRBD1. The CDR3 is made up of 13 amino acids. After removal of 5 bases from V and 10 bases from J, the junction contained 10 bases not matched to a gene. CDR3 DNA sequence: TGTGCCAGCAGTGAGTGGGACAGAGCTTTCTACACCTTC. Its translation: CASSEWDRAFYTF.

The genes are TRBV7-8 and TRBJ2-2; D unresolved. From germline, CDR1 is SGHVS and CDR2 FQNEAQ. The CDR3 is 15 residues long. The germline V and J ends were trimmed by 4 bases and 0 bases, with 9 bases remaining between them. CDR3: CASSSRVANTGELFF. DNA of the CDR3: TGTGCCAGCAGCTCCCGGGTTGCGAACACCGGGGAGCTGTTTTTT.

The chain carries TRBV10-2 and TRBJ1-6; TRBD1 is a possible D gene (6 bases). This CDR3 is built from 17 residues. V was pared by 3 bases and J by 7 bases, with 19 bases between. Germline assignment: CDR1 WSHSY and CDR2 SAAADI. CDR3 in amino acids: CASSDFPTGSLNSPLHF. The CDR3 DNA follows: TGCGCCAGCAGTGACTTCCCGACAGGCAGCTTGAATTCACCCCTCCACTTT.

The gene calls are TRBV18 and TRBJ2-1; 11 positions agree with TRBD2. V dropped 6 bases and J dropped 8; count of bases not matched to a gene: 12. This CDR3 has 16 amino acids. Germline V gene data show CDR1 as KGHSH and CDR2 as LQKENI. The CDR3 sequence: CASSPFTHSGGDEQFF. The CDR3 region has the DNA TGTGCCAGCTCCCCCTTCACCCATAGCGGGGGGGATGAGCAGTTCTTC. The whole variable domain, filled in from reference TRBV18 and TRBJ2-1, reads NAGVMQNPRHLVRRRGQEARLRCSPMKGHSHVYWYRQLPEEGLKFMVYLQKENIIDESGMPKERFSAEFPKEGPSILRIQQVVRGDSAAYFCASSPFTHSGGDEQFFGPGTRLTVL.

Points on this clone: The sample holds other DNA sequences that translate to the same CDR3. J is TRBJ2-7 and V is TRBV18, with 8 nucleotides matching TRBD2. The CDR3 length is 13 residues. The J segment lost 5 bases and the V segment lost 6 bases, leaving 6 bases of the junction unmatched. Germline loops: CDR1 KGHSH, CDR2 LQKENI. The CDR3 coding sequence is TGTGCCAGCTCCGACGGGAGGGGCAACGAGCAGTACTTC. It specifies CASSDGRGNEQYF.

The chain recombines TRBV24-1 with TRBJ2-1; 10 bases line up with TRBD1. Germline V CDR1 and CDR2: KGHDR, SFDVKD. The CDR3 consists of 14 residues. Trimming at V came to 3 bases and at J to 14 bases, leaving 9 bases not matched to a gene. The CDR3 nucleotides are TGTGCCACCAGTGATCTAACAAGAGGGACAGGGGAGTTCTTC. Translation: CATSDLTRGTGEFF.

The V gene is TRBV2, the J gene TRBJ1-5; TRBD1 is a possible D gene (6 bases). The ends were cut back, 6 bases at V and 1 base at J, with 19 bases in the middle. The CDR3 spans 17 residues. Germline V gene sequence: CDR1 SNHLY, CDR2 FYNNEI. The CDR3 sequence is CASSVTTDRMSNQPQHF. The CDR3 DNA reads TGTGCCAGCAGCGTAACCACCGACAGGATGAGCAATCAGCCCCAGCATTTT.

The chain combines TRBV28 with TRBJ2-5, with D possibly matching TRBD1 (5 bases). Germline V gene sequence: CDR1 MDHEN, CDR2 SYDVKM. This CDR3 is built from 13 residues. V lost 6 bases, J lost 4 bases, and 12 bases lay in between. The CDR3 region has the DNA TGTGCCAGCAGAGTGGCAGGGCGAGAGACCCAGTACTTC. It specifies CASRVAGRETQYF.

The chain recombines TRBV3-1 (or the pseudogene TRBV3-2) with TRBJ1-1; D is perhaps TRBD1 (6 bases). V was trimmed by 4 bases and J by 2 bases, leaving 11 bases between them. The germline gives CDR1 LGHDT, CDR2 YNNKEL (reference sequence). The CDR3 extends over 14 amino acids. The CDR3 loop reads CASSPGTLNTEAFF. CDR3 in DNA: TGTGCCAGCAGCCCCGGGACACTCAACACTGAAGCTTTCTTT.

The chain links TRBV18 to TRBJ2-2; TRBD2 is a possible D gene (5 bases). With 4 bases removed from V and 3 bases from J, the gap between germline ends came to 18 bases. Germline assignment: CDR1 KGHSH and CDR2 LQKENI. The CDR3 totals 17 residues. The CDR3 region has the DNA TGTGCCAGCTCACTGCAAACCGGGCGGCGGGACACCGGGGAGCTGTTTTTT. Its protein product is CASSLQTGRRDTGELFF.

The chain joins TRBV6-2 or TRBV6-3 to TRBJ1-3, with 7 nucleotides matching TRBD1. The CDR3 sequence is 14 residues long. V lost 5 bases, J lost 4 bases, and 5 bases stayed unmatched. Germline CDR1 and CDR2: MNHEY and SVGEGT. CDR3: CASSNDRAGNTIYF. The CDR3 DNA follows: TGTGCCAGCAGTAACGACAGGGCCGGAAACACCATATATTTT.

The chain links TRBV18 to TRBJ2-5; 8 bases match TRBD1. CDR1 and CDR2 (germline): KGHSH, LQKENI. The CDR3 covers 15 residues. V shed 2 bases, J shed 7 bases, and the junction held 9 bases outside the gene matches. The CDR3 DNA reads TGTGCCAGCTCACCAGTCCCTCAGGGGGCCGGGACCCAGTACTTC. It yields the protein CASSPVPQGAGTQYF.

In this sample, this clone turned up once. The chain is built from TRBV28 and TRBJ1-4; 7 nucleotides agree with TRBD1. This CDR3 has 16 amino acids. The trim removed 4 bases at V and 8 bases at J, leaving 13 bases unmatched. Germline V gene data show CDR1 as MDHEN and CDR2 as SYDVKM. In nucleotides, the CDR3 is TGTGCCAGCAGTTCTACAGGGGCAAGCGCGGGGGAAAAACTGTTTTTT. This sequence encodes CASSSTGASAGEKLFF.

The V and J genes are TRBV7-9 and TRBJ2-7; D is unclear. The CDR3 totals 14 residues. Trimming pared 3 bases from V and 0 bases from J, leaving 9 bases between. Germline V gene lookup returns CDR1 SEHNR and CDR2 FQNEAQ (reference sequence). CDR3 bases: TGTGCCAGCAGCTTCGAGACACACTCCTACGAGCAGTACTTC. Its protein product is CASSFETHSYEQYF.

The J gene is TRBJ2-7, the V gene TRBV24-1, with TRBD1 as a possible D gene (6 bases). The CDR3 sequence is 15 residues long. In germline, CDR1 is KGHDR, CDR2 SFDVKD. The ends were cut back, 8 bases at V and 0 bases at J, with 16 bases in the middle. The CDR3 loop reads CATKNRALSSYEQYF. In DNA, the CDR3 is TGTGCCACCAAAAACAGGGCCCTTAGCTCCTACGAGCAGTACTTC.

This clone was observed a handful of times. CDR3 DNA sequence: TGTGCCAACCGGGACAGGGGGTATTTGAACTATGGCTACACCTTC. Its protein is CANRDRGYLNYGYTF. V usage is TRBV2 and J usage is TRBJ1-2, with TRBD1 identical over 11 bases. The CDR3 contains 15 residues. V gave up 10 bases and J gave up 2 bases; unmatched junction bases: 9. Germline-derived CDR1 and CDR2 are SNHLY and FYNNEI.